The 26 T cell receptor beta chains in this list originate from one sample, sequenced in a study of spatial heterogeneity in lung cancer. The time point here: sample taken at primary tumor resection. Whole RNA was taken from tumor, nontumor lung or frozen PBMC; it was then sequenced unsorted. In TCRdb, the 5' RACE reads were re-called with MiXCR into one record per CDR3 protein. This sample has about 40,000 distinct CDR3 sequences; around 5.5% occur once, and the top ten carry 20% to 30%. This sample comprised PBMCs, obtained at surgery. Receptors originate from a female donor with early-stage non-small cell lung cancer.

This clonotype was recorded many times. DNA of the CDR3: TGTGCCAGCAGTTTTTTCACCTATGGCTACACCTTC. It translates to CASSFFTYGYTF. The rearrangement joins TRBV28 to TRBJ1-2, with D hard to call. The CDR3 has 12 amino acids. Germline V gives CDR1 MDHEN, CDR2 SYDVKM. Trimming left V 3 bases short and J 4 bases short, with 6 bases between.

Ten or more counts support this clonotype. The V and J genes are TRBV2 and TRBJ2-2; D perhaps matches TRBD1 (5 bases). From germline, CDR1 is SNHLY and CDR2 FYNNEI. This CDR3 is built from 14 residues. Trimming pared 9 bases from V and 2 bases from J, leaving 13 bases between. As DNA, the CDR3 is TGTGCCAGTCGGACACTTCTCAACACCGGGGAGCTGTTTTTT. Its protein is CASRTLLNTGELFF.

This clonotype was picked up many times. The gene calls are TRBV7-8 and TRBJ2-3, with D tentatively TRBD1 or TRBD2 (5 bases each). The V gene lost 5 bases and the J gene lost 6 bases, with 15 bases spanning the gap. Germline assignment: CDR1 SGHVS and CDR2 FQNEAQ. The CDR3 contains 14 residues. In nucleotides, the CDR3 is TGTGCCAGCAGCCCCTCGGGGCCCACGGATACGCAGTATTTT. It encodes CASSPSGPTDTQYF.

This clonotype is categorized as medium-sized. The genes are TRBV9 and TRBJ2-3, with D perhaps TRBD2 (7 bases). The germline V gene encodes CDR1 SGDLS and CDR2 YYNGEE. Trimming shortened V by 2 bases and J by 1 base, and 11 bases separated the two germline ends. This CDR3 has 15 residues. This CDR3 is CASSVGGAGTDTQYF. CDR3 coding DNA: TGTGCCAGCAGCGTGGGGGGGGCCGGCACAGATACGCAGTATTTT.

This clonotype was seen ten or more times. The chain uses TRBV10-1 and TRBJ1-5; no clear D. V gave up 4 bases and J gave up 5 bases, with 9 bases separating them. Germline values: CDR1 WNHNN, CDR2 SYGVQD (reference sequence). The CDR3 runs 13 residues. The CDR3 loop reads CASSARLDQPQHF. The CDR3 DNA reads TGCGCCAGCAGTGCCCGGTTAGATCAGCCCCAGCATTTT.

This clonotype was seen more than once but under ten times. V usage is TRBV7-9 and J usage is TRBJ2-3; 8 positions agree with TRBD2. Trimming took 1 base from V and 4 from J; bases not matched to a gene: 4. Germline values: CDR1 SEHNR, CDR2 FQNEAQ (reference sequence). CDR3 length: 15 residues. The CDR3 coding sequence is TGTGCCAGCAGCTTAGTTTCTAGCGGGTCAGATACGCAGTATTTT. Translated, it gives CASSLVSSGSDTQYF.

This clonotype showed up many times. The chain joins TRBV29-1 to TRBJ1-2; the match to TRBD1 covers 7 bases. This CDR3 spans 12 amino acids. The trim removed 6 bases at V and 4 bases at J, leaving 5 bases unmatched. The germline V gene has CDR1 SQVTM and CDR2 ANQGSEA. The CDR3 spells CSVGDSTYGYTF. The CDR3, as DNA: TGCAGCGTAGGGGACAGCACCTATGGCTACACCTTC.

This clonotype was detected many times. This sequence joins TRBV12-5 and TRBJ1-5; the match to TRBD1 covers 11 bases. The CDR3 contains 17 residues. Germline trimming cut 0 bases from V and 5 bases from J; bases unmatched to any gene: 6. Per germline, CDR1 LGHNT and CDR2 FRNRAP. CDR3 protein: CASGLVAGTGGDQPQHF. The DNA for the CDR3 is TGTGCTAGTGGTTTGGTCGCCGGGACAGGGGGAGATCAGCCCCAGCATTTT.

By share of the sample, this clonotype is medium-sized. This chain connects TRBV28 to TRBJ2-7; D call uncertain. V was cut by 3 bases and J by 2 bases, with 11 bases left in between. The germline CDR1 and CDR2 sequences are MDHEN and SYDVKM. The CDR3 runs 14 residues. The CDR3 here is CASSLAPNAYEQYF. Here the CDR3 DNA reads TGTGCCAGCAGTTTGGCACCAAATGCCTACGAGCAGTACTTC.

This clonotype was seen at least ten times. CDR3 DNA: TGTGCCAGCAGTCCCCTTATGCTTGGGGGGGTCACTGAAGCTTTCTTT. Its translation: CASSPLMLGGVTEAFF. The genes are TRBV6-5 and TRBJ1-1; tentatively, D is TRBD1 (5 bases). Trimming shortened V by 5 bases and J by 4 bases, and 20 bases separated the two germline ends. This CDR3 contains 16 residues. Looked up from germline, CDR1 is MNHEY and CDR2 is SVGAGI.

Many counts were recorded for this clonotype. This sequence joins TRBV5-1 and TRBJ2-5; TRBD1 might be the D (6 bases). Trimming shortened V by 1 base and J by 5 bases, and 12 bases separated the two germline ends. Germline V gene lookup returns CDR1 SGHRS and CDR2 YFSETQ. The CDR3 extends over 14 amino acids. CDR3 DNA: TGCGCCAGCAGCTTGAGTCCTCAGGGGGAGACCCAGTACTTC. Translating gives CASSLSPQGETQYF. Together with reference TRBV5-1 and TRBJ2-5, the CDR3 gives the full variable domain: KAGVTQTPRYLIKTRGQQVTLSCSPISGHRSVSWYQQTPGQGLQFLFEYFSETQRNKGNFPGRFSGRQFSNSRSEMNVSTLELGDSALYLCASSLSPQGETQYFGPGTRLLVL.

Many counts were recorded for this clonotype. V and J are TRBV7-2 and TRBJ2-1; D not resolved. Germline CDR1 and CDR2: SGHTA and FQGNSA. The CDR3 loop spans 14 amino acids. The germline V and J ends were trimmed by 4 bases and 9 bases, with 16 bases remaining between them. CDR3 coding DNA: TGTGCCAGCAGCTCCCCTCTTAGGCGTGGTGAGCAGTTCTTC. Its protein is CASSSPLRRGEQFF. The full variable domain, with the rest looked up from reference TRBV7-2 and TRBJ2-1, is GAGVSQSPSNKVTEKGKDVELRCDPISGHTALYWYRQSLGQGLEFLIYFQGNSAPDKSGLPSDRFSAERTGGSVSTLTIQRTQQEDSAVYLCASSSPLRRGEQFFGPGTRLTVL.

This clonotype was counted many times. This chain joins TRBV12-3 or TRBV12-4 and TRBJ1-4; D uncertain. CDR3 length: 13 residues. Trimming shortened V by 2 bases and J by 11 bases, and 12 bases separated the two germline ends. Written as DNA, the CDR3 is TGTGCCAGCAGTTTAAGGGTCGGTCAGAAACTGTTTTTT. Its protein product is CASSLRVGQKLFF.

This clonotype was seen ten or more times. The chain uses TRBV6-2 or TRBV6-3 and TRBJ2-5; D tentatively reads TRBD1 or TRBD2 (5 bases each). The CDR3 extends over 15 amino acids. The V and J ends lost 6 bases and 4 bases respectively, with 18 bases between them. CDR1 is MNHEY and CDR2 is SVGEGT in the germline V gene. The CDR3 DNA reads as TGTGCCAGCAGGCCTGTTACCGGGGCAAGAGAGACCCAGTACTTC. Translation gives CASRPVTGARETQYF.

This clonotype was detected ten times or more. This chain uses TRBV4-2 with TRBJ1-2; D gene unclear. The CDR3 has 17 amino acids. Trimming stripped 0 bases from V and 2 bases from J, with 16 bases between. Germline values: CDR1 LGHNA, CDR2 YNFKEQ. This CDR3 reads CASSQDDSQDENYGYTF. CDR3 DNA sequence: TGTGCCAGCAGCCAAGATGACTCTCAGGACGAAAACTATGGCTACACCTTC.

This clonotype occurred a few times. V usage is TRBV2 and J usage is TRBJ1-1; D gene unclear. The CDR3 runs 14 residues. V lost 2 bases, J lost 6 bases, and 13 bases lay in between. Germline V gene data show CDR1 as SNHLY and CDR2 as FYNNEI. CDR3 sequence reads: CASSEYRAIPEAFF. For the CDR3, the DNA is TGTGCCAGCAGTGAATATAGGGCTATCCCTGAAGCTTTCTTT.

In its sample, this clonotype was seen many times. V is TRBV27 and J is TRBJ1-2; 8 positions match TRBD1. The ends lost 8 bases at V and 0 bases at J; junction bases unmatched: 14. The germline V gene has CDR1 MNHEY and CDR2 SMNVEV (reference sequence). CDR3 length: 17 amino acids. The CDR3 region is CASGAWTGPPTNYGYTF. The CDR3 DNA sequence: TGTGCCAGCGGCGCCTGGACAGGGCCACCAACTAACTATGGCTACACCTTC.

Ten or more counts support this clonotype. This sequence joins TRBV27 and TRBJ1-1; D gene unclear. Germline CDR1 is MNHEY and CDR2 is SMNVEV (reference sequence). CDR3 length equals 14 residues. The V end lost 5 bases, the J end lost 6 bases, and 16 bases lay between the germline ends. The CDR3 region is CASSPSWVSAEAFF. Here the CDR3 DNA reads TGTGCCAGCAGTCCGTCGTGGGTTAGCGCTGAAGCTTTCTTT.

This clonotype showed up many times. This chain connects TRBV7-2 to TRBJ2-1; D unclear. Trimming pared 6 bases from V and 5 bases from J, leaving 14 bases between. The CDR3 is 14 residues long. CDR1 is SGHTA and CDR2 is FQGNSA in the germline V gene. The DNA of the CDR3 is TGTGCCAGCAGTTACCGCCGGATAAACAATGAGCAGTTCTTC. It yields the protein CASSYRRINNEQFF.

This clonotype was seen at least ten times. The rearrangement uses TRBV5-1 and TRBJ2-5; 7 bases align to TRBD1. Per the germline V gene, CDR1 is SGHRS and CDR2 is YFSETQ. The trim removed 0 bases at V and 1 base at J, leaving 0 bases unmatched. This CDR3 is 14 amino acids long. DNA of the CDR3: TGCGCCAGCAGCTTGGGACAGGGCCAAGAGACCCAGTACTTC. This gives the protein CASSLGQGQETQYF.

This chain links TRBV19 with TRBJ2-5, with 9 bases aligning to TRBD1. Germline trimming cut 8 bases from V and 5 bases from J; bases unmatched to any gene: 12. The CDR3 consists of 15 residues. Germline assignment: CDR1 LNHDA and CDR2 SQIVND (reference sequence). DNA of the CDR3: TGTGCCAGTGCGTCCCGGGACAGGGAGCGGGAGACCCAGTACTTC. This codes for CASASRDRERETQYF.

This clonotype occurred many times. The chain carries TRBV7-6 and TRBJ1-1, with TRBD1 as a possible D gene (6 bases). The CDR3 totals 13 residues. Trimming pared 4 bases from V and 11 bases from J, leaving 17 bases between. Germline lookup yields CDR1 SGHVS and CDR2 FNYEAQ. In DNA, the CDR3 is TGTGCCAGCAGCTCCAGACAGGACCTGAGCGCTTTCTTT. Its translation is CASSSRQDLSAFF.

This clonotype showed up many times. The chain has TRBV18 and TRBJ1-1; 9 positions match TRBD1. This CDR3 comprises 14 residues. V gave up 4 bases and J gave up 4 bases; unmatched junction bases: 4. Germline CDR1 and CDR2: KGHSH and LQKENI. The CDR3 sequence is CASSLGQGGTEAFF. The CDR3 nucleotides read TGTGCCAGCTCACTGGGACAGGGAGGCACTGAAGCTTTCTTT.

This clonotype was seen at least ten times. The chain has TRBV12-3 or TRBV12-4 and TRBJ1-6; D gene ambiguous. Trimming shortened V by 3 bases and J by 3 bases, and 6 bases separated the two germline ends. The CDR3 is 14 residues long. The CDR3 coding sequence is TGTGCCAGCAGTTTCTGGGGCTATAATTCACCCCTCCACTTT. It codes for CASSFWGYNSPLHF.

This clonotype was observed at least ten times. The CDR3 region is CASRAGQGNQPQHF. CDR3 in DNA: TGTGCCAGCCGAGCCGGACAGGGCAATCAGCCCCAGCATTTT. V is TRBV6-2 or TRBV6-3 and J is TRBJ1-5, with 7 bases aligning to TRBD1. The CDR3 sequence is 14 residues long. The trim removed 8 bases at V and 2 bases at J, leaving 6 bases unmatched. In germline, CDR1 is MNHEY, CDR2 SVGEGT.

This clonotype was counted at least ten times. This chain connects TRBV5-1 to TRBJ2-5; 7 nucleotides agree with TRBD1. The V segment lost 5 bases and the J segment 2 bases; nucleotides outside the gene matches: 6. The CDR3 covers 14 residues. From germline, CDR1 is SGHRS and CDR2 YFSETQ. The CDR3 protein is CASRYGTAQETQYF. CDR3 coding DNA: TGCGCCAGCAGGTATGGGACAGCTCAAGAGACCCAGTACTTC. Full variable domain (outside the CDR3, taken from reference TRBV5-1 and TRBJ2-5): KAGVTQTPRYLIKTRGQQVTLSCSPISGHRSVSWYQQTPGQGLQFLFEYFSETQRNKGNFPGRFSGRQFSNSRSEMNVSTLELGDSALYLCASRYGTAQETQYFGPGTRLLVL.